There are a few counts of the clone carrying this T cell receptor (beta chain). TCRdb re-analysed the 5' RACE reads in MiXCR, keeping a single row per CDR3 protein. The table shows under 700,000 distinct CDR3 sequences, with around 21% occurring only once. The record originates from a study of T-cell memory formation after mild COVID-19. This CDR3 contains 12 residues. The germline V and J ends were trimmed by 0 bases and 6 bases, with 6 bases remaining between them. The V gene's germline CDR1 is MGHRA and CDR2 YSYEKL. The origin of this receptor is an adult woman who had mild COVID-19 (a few samples of this study predate the infection). Cell type and time point are not known. The chain has TRBV4-1 and TRBJ2-7; D is unclear. Sequencing used PBMCs or a T cell subset sorted from them (not recorded which). The CDR3 spells CASSQDLVEQYF. DNA of the CDR3: TGCGCCAGCAGCCAAGATCTGGTCGAGCAGTACTTC.